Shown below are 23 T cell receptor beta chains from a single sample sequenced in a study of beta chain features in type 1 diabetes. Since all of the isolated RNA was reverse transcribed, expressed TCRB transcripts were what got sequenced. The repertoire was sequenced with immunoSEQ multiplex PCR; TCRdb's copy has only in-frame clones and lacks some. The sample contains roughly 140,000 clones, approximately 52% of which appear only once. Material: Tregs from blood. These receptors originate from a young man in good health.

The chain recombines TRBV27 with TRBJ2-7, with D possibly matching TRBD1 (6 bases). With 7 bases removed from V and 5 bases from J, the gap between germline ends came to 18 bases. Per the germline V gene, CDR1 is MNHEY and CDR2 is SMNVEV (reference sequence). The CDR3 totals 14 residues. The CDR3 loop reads CASKRQGRLDEQYF. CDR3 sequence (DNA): TGTGCCAGCAAGAGGCAGGGGCGGTTGGACGAGCAGTACTTC.

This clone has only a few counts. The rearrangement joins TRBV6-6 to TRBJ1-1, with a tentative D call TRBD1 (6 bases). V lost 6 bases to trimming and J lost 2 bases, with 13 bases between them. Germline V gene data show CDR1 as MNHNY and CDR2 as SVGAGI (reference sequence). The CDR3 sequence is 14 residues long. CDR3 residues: CASSPRTDNTEAFF. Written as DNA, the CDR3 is TGTGCCAGCAGCCCCCGGACAGACAACACTGAAGCTTTCTTT.

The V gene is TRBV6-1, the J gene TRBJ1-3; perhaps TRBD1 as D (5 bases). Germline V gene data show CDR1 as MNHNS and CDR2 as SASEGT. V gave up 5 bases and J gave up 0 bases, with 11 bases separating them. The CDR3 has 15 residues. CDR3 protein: CASSPTGDSGNTIYF. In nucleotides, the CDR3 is TGTGCCAGCAGTCCTACAGGAGACTCTGGAAACACCATATATTTT.

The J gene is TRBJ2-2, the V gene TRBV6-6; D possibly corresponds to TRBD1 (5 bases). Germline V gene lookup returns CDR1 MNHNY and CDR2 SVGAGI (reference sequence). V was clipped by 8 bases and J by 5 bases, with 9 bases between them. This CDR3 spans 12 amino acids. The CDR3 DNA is TGTGCCAGCCAAAGGGGAACCGGGGAGCTGTTTTTT. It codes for CASQRGTGELFF.

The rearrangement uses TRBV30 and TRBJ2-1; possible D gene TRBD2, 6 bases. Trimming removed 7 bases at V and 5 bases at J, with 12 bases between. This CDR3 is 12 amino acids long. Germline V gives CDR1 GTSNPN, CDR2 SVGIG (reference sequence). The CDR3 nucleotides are TGTGCCTCGCAGCGGGCCCACAATGAGCAGTTCTTC. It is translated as CASQRAHNEQFF.

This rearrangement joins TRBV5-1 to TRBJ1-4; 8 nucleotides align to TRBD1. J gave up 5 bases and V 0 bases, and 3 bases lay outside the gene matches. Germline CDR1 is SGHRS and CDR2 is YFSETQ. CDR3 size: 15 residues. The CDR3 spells CASSLAGGGNEKLFF. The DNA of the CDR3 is TGCGCCAGCAGCTTGGCAGGGGGCGGAAATGAAAAACTGTTTTTT.

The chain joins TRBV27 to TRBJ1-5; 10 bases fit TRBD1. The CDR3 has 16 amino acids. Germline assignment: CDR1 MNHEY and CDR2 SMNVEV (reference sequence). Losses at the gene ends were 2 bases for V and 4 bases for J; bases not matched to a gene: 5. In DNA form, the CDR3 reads TGTGCCAGCAGTTTAACGACAGGGGGCCTAAATCAGCCCCAGCATTTT. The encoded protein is CASSLTTGGLNQPQHF.

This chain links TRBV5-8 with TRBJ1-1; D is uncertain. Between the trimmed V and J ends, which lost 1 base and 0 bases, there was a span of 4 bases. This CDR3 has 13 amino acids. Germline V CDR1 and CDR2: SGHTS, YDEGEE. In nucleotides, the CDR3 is TGTGCCAGCAGCTTGTATATGAACACTGAAGCTTTCTTT. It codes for CASSLYMNTEAFF. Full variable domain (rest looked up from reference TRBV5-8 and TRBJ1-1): EAGVTQSPTHLIKTRGQQATLRCSPISGHTSVYWYQQALGLGLQFLLWYDEGEERNRGNFPPRFSGRQFPNYSSELNVNALELEDSALYLCASSLYMNTEAFFGQGTRLTVV.

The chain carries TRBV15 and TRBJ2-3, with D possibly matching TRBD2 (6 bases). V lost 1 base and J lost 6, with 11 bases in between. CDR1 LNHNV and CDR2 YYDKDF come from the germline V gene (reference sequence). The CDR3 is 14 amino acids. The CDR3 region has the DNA TGTGCCACCAGCAGAGGGGGACTGGCGGATACGCAGTATTTT. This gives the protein CATSRGGLADTQYF.

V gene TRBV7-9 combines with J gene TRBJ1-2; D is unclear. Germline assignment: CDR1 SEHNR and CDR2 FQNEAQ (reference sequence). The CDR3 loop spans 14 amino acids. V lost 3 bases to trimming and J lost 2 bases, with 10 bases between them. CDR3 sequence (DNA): TGTGCCAGCAGCTTTGACACATCGAACTATGGCTACACCTTC. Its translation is CASSFDTSNYGYTF.

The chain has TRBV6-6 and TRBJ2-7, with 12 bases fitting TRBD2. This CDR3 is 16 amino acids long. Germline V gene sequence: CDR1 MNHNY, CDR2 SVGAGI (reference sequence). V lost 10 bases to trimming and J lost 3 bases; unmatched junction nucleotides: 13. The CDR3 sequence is CATKTTTSGRIYEQYF. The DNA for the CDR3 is TGTGCCACCAAAACTACGACTAGCGGGAGAATCTACGAGCAGTACTTC.

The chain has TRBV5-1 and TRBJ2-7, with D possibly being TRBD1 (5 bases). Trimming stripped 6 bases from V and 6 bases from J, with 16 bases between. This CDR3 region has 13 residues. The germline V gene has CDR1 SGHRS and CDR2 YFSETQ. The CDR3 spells CASTRTTGLEQYF. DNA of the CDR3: TGCGCCAGCACTCGGACAACCGGGCTCGAGCAGTACTTC.

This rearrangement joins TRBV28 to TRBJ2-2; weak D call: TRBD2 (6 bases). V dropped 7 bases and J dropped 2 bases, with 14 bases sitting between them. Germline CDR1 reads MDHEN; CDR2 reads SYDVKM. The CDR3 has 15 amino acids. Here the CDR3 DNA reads TGTGCCAGCAACCCCCTCGGGAGAAACACCGGGGAGCTGTTTTTT. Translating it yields CASNPLGRNTGELFF.

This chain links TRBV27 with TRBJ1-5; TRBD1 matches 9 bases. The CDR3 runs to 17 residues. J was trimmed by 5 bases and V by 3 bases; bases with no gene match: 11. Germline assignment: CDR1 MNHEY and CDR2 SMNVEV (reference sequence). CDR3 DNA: TGTGCCAGCAGTTTTAAGCCCGGGACAGGGATATATCAGCCCCAGCATTTT. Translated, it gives CASSFKPGTGIYQPQHF.

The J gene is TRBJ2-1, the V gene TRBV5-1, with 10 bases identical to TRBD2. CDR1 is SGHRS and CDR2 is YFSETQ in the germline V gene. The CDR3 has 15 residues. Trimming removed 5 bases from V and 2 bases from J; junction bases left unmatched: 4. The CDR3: CASRSSGGPYNEQFF. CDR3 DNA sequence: TGCGCCAGCAGAAGTAGCGGGGGGCCCTACAATGAGCAGTTCTTC.

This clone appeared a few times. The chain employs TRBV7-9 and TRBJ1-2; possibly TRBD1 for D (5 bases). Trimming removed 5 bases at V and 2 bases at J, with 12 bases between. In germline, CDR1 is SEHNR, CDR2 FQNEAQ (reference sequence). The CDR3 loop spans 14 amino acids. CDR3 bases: TGTGCCAGCAGCCACGAGCCAGGGAACTATGGCTACACCTTC. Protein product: CASSHEPGNYGYTF.

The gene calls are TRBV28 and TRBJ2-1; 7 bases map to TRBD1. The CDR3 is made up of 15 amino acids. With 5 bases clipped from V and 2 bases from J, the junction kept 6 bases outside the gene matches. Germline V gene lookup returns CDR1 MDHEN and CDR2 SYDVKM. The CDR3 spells CASSPRDSPYNEQFF. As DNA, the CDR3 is TGTGCCAGCAGTCCACGGGACAGCCCCTACAATGAGCAGTTCTTC.

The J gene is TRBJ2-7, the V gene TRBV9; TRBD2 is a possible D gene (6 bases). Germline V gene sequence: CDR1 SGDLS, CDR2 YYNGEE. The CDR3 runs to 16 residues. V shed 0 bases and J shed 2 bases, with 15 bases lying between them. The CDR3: CASSVVPGTGAYEQYF. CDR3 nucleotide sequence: TGTGCCAGCAGCGTAGTGCCCGGGACTGGCGCCTACGAGCAGTACTTC. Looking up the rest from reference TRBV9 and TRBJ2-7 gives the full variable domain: DSGVTQTPKHLITATGQRVTLRCSPRSGDLSVYWYQQSLDQGLQFLIQYYNGEERAKGNILERFSAQQFPDLHSELNLSSLELGDSALYFCASSVVPGTGAYEQYFGPGTRLTVT.

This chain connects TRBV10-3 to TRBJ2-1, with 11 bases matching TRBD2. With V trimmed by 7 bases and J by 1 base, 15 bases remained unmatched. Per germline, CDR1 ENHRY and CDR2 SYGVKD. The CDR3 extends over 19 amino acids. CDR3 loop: CAINPTGGSGGVSYNEQFF. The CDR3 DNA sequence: TGTGCCATCAACCCGACAGGGGGTAGCGGGGGGGTGTCCTACAATGAGCAGTTCTTC.

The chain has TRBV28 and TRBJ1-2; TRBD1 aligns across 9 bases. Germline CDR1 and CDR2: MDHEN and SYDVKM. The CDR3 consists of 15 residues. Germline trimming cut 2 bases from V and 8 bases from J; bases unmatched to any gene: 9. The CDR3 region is CASSLGVTGGEGYTF. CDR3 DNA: TGTGCCAGCAGTTTAGGTGTTACAGGGGGCGAAGGCTACACCTTC.

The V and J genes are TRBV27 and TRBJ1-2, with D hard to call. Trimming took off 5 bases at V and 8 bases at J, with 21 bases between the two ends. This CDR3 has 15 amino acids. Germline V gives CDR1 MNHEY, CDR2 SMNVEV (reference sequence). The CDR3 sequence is CASSPGIRKTKGYTF. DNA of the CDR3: TGTGCCAGCAGTCCGGGGATTCGGAAAACGAAAGGCTACACCTTC.

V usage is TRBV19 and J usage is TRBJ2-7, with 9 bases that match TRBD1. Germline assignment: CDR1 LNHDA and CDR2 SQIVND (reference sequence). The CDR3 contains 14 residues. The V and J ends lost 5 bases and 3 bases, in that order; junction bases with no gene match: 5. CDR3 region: CASSEQGASYEQYF. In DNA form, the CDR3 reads TGTGCCAGTAGTGAACAGGGGGCTAGCTACGAGCAGTACTTC. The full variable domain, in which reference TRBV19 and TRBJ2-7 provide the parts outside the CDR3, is DGGITQSPKYLFRKEGQNVTLSCEQNLNHDAMYWYRQDPGQGLRLIYYSQIVNDFQKGDIAEGYSVSREKKESFPLTVTSAQKNPTAFYLCASSEQGASYEQYFGPGTRLTVT.

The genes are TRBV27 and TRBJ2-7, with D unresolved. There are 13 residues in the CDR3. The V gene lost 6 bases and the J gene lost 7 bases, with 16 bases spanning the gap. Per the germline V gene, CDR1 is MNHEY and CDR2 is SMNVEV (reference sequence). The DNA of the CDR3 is TGTGCCAGCAGCCTGAGGCCTGATTGGGAGCAGTACTTC. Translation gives CASSLRPDWEQYF.